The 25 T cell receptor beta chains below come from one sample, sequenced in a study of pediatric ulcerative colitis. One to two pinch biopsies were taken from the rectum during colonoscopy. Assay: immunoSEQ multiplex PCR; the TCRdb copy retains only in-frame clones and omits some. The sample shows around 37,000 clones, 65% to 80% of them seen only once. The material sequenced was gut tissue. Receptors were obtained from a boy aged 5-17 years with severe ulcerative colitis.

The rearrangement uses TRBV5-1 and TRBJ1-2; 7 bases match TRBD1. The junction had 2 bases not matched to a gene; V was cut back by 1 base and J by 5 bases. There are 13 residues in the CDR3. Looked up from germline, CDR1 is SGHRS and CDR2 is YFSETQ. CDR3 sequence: CASSLTGDYGYTF. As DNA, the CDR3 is TGCGCCAGCAGCTTGACAGGGGATTATGGCTACACCTTC.

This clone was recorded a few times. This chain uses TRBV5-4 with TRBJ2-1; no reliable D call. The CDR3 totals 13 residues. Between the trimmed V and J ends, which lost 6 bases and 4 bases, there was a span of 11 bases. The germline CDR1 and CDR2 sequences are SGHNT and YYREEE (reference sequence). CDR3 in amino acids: CASTFDRYNEQFF. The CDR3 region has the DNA TGTGCCAGCACCTTCGACCGATACAATGAGCAGTTCTTC.

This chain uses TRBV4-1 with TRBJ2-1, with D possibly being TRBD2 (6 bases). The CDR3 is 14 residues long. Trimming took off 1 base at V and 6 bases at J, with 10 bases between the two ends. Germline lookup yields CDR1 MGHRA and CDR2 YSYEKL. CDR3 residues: CASSQGGVFNEQFF. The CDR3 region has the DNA TGCGCCAGCAGCCAAGGGGGGGTCTTCAATGAGCAGTTCTTC.

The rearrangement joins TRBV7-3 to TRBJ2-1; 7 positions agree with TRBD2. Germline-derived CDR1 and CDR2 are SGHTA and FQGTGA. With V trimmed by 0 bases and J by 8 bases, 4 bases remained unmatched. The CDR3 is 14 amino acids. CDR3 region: CASSLTGLLDEQFF. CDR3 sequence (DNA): TGTGCCAGCAGCTTAACGGGACTACTGGATGAGCAGTTCTTC.

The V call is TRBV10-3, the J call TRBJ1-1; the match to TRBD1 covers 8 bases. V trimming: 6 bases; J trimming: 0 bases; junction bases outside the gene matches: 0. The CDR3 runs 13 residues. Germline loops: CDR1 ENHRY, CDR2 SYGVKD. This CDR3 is CAIRTGVNTEAFF. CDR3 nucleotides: TGTGCCATCAGGACAGGGGTGAACACTGAAGCTTTCTTT.

CDR3 sequence (DNA): TGTGCCAGTAGTATAGATGGTAGCTTATACAATGAGCAGTTCTTC. Amino acids: CASSIDGSLYNEQFF. J is TRBJ2-1 and V is TRBV19; D not certain. CDR1 LNHDA and CDR2 SQIVND come from the germline V gene (reference sequence). The CDR3 runs 15 residues. Trimming took off 0 bases at V and 4 bases at J, with 10 bases between the two ends.

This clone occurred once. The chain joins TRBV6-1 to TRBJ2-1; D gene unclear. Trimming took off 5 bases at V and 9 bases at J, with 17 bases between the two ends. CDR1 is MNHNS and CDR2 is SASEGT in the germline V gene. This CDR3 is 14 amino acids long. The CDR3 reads CASSHILPELEQFF. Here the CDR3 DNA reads TGTGCCAGCAGTCACATTCTTCCGGAGCTTGAGCAGTTCTTC.

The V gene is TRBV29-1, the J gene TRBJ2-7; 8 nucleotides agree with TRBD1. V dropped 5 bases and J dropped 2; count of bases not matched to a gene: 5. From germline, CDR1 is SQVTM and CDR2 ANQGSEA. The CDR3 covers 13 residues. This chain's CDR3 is CSVLRTGTYEQYF. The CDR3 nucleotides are TGCAGCGTTCTCCGGACAGGGACCTACGAGCAGTACTTC.

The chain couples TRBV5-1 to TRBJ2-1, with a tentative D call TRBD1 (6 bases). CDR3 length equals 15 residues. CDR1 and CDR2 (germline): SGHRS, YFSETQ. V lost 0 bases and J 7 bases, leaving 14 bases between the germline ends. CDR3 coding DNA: TGCGCCAGCAGCTTGGCAGGGGCTGGGGAGAATGAGCAGTTCTTC. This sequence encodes CASSLAGAGENEQFF.

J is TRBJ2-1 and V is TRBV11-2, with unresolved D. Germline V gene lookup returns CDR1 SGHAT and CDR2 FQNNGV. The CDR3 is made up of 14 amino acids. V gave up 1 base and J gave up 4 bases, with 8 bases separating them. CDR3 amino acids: CASSLVGPYNEQFF. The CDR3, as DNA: TGTGCCAGCAGCTTAGTAGGGCCATACAATGAGCAGTTCTTC.

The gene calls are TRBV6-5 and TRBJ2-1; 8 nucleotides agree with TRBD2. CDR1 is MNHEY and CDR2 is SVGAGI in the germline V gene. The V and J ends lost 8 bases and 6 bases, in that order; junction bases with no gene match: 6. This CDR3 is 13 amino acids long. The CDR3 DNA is TGTGCCAGCGGGCGGGGGGCGAGCAATGAGCAGTTCTTC. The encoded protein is CASGRGASNEQFF.

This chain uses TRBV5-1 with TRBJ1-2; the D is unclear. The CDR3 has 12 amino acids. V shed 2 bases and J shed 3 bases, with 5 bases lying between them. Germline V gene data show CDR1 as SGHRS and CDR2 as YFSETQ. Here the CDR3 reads CASSFLDYGYTF. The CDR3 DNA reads TGCGCCAGCAGCTTTCTCGACTATGGCTACACCTTC.

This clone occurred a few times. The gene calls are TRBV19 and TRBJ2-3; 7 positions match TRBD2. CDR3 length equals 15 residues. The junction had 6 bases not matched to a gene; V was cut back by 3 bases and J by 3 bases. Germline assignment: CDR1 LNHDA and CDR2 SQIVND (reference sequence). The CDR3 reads CASSMAGGVTDTQYF. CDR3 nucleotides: TGTGCCAGTAGTATGGCTGGGGGGGTGACAGATACGCAGTATTTT.

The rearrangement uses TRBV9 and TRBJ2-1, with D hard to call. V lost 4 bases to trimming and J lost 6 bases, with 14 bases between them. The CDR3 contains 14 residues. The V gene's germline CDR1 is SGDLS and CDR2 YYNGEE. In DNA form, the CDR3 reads TGTGCCAGCAGCACCCTAGGGCGCGTCAATGAGCAGTTCTTC. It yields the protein CASSTLGRVNEQFF.

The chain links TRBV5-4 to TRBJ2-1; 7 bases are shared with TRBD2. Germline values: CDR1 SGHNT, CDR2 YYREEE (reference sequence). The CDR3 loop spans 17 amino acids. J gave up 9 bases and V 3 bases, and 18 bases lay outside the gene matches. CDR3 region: CASSWGMSGGGAREQFF. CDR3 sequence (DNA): TGTGCCAGCAGCTGGGGGATGAGTGGGGGAGGGGCCCGTGAGCAGTTCTTC.

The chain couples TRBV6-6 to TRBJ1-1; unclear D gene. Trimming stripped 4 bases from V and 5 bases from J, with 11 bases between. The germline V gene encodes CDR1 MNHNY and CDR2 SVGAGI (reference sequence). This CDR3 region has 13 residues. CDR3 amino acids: CASSWAGMTEAFF. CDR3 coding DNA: TGTGCCAGCAGTTGGGCGGGTATGACTGAAGCTTTCTTT.

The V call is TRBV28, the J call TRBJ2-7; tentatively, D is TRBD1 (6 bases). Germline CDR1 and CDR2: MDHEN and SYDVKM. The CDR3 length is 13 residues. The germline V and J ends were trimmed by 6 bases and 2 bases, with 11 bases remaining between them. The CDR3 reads CASRRTEPYEQYF. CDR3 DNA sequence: TGTGCCAGCAGACGGACAGAACCCTACGAGCAGTACTTC.

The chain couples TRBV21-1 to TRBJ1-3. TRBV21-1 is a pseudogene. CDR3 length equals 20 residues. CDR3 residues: CASSKIVGGQTSLSGNTIYF. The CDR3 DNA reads TGTGCCAGCAGCAAAATCGTTGGGGGTCAAACTAGCCTTTCTGGAAACACCATATATTTT.

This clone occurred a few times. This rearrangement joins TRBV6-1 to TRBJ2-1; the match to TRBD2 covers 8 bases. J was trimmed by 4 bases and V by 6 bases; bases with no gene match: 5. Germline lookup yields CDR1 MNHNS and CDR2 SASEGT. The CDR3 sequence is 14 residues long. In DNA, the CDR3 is TGTGCCAGCAGAATCGGGACTAGTTACAATGAGCAGTTCTTC. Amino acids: CASRIGTSYNEQFF.

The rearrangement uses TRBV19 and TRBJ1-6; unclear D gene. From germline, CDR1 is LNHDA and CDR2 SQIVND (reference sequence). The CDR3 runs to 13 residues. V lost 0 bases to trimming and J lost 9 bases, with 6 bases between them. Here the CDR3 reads CASSIDSGSPLHF. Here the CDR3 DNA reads TGTGCCAGTAGTATAGATAGTGGTTCACCCCTCCACTTT.

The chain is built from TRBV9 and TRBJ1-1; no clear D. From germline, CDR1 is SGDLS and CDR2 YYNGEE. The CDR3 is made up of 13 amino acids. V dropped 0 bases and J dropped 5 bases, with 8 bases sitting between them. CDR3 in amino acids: CASSVASGTEAFF. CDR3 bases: TGTGCCAGCAGCGTAGCCTCTGGAACTGAAGCTTTCTTT.

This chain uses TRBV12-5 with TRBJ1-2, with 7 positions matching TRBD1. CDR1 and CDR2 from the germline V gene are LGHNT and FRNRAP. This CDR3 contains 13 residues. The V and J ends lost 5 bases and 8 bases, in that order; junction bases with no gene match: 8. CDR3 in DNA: TGTGCTAGTGGTAACACAGGGGCCGGCGGCTACACCTTC. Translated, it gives CASGNTGAGGYTF.

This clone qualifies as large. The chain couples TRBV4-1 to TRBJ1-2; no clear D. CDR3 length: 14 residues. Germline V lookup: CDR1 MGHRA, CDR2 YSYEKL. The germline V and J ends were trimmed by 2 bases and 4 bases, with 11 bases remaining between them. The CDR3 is CASSQSRTGYGYTF. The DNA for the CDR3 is TGCGCCAGCAGCCAATCTCGGACGGGCTATGGCTACACCTTC.

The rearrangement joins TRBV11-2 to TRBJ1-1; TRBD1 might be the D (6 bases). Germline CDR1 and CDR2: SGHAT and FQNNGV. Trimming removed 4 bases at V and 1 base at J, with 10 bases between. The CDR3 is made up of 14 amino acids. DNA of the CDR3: TGTGCCAGCAGCTCTGACAGGAGGAACACTGAAGCTTTCTTT. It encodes CASSSDRRNTEAFF.

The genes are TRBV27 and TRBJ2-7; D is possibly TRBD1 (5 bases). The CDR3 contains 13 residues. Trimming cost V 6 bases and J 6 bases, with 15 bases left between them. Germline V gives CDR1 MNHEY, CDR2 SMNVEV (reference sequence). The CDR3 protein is CASSPPGLFEQYF. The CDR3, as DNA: TGTGCCAGCAGCCCCCCAGGGTTGTTCGAGCAGTACTTC.